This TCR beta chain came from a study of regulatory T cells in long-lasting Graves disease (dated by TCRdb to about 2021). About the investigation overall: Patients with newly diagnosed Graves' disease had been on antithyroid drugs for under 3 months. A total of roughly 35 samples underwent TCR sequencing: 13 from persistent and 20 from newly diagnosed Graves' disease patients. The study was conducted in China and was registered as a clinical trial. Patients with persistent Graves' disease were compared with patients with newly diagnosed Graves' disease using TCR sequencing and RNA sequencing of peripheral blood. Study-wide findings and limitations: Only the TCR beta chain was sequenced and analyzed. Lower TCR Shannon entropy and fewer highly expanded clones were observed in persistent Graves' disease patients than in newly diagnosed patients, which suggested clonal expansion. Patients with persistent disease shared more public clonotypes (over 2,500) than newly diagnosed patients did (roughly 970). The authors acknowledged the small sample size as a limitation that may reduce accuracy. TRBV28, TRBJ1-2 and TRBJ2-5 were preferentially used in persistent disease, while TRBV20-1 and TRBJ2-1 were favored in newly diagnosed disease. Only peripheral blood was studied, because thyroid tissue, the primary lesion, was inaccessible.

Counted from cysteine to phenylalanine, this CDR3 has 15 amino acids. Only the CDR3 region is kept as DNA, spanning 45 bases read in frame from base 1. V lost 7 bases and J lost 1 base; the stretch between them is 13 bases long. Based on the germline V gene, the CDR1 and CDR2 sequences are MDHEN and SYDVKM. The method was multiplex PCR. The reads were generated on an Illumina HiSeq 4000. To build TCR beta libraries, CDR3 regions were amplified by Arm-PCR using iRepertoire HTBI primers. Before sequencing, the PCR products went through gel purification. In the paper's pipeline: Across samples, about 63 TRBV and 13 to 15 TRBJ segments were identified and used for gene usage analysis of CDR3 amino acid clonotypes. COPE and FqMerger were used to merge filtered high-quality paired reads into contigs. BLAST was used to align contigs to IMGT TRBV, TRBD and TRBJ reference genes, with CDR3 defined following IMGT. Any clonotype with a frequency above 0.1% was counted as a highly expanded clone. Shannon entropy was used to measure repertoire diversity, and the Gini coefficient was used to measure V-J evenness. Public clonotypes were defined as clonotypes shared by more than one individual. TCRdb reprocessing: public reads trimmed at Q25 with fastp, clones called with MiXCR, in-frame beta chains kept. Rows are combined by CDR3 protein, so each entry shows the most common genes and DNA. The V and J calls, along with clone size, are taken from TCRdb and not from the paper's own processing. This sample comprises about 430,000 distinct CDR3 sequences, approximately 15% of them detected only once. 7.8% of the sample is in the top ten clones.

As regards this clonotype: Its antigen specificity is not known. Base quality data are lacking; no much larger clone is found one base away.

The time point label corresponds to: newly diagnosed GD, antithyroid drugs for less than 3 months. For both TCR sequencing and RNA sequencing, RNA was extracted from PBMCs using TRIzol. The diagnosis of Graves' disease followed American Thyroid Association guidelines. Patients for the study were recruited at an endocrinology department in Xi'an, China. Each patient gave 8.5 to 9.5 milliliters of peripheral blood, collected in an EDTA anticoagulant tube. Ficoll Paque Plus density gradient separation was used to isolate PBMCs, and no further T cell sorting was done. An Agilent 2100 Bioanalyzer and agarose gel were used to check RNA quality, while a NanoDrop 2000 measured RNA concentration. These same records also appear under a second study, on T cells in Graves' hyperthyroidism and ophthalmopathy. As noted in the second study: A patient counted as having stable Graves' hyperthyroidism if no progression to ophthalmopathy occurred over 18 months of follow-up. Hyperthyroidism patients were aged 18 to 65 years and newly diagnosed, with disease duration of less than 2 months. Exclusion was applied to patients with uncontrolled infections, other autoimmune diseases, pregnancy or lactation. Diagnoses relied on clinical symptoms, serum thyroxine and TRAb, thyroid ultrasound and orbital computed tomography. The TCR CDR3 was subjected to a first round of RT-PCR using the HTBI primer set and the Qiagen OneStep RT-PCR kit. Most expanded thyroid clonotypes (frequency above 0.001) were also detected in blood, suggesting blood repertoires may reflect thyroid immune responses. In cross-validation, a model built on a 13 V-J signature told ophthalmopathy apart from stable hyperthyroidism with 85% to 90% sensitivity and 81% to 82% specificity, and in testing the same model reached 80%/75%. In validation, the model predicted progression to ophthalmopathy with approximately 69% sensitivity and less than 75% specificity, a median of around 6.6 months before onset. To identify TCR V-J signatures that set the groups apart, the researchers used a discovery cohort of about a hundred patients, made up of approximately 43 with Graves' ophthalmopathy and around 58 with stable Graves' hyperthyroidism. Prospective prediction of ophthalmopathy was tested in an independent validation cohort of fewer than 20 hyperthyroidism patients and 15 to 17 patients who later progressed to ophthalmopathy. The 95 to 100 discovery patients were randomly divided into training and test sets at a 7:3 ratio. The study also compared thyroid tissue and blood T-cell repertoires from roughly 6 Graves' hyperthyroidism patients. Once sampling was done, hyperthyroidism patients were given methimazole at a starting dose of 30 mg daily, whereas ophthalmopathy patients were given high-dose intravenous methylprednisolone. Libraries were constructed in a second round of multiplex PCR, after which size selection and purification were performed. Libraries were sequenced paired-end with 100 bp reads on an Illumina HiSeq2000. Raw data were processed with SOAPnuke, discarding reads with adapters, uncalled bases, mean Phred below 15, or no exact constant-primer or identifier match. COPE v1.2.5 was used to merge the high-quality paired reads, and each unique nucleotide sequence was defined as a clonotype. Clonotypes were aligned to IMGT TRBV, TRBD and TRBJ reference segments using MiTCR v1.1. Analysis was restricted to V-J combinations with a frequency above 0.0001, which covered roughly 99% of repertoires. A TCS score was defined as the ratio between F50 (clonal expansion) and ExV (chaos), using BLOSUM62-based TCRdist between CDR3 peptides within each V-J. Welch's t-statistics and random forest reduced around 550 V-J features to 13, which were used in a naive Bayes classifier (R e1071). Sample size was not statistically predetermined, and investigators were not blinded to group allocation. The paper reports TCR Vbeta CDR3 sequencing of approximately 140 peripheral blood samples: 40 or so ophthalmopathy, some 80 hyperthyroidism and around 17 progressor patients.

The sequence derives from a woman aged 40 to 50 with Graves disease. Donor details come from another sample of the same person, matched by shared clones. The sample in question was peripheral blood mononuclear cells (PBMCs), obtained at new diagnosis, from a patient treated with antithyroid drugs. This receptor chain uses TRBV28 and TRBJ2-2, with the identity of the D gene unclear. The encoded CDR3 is CASNELAVNTGELFF. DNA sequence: TGTGCCAGCAACGAGTTAGCAGTGAACACCGGGGAGCTGTTTTTT.